This T cell receptor (beta chain) was observed in a study of T cell responses to AZD1222 COVID-19 vaccine. The data were produced by immunoSEQ multiplex PCR, yet TCRdb's version contains in-frame clones alone and is incomplete. The sample yields about 76,000 clones, under 95% seen once. The CDR3 runs 14 residues. Germline lookup yields CDR1 ENHRY and CDR2 SYGVKD. Trimming took off 2 bases at V and 8 bases at J, with 15 bases between the two ends. The rearrangement links TRBV10-3 to TRBJ1-2; D ambiguous. The TCR comes from an adult in good health. Sequencing was performed on peripheral blood, taken on day 0 of AZD1222 vaccination. CDR3 nucleotides: TGTGCCATCAGTGAGCGTCCATCTTTGGAGGGCTACACCTTC. Translation: CAISERPSLEGYTF.